This entry concerns a single T cell receptor (beta chain). The sample originates from a study of cytomegalovirus exposure and HLA in healthy donors. The PCR contained 60 Vbeta and 13 Jbeta primers. Measured with immunoSEQ multiplex PCR; TCRdb has only the in-frame clones, and not every one. The sample includes around 88,000 clones, roughly 70% of them seen just once. The CDR3 extends over 14 amino acids. Germline V gene lookup returns CDR1 GTSNPN and CDR2 SVGIG (reference sequence). Trimming left V 0 bases short and J 11 bases short, with 16 bases between. This sequence originates from a male donor in good health and CMV-seronegative. This chain connects TRBV30 to TRBJ1-4; no clear D. Sequenced sample: PBMCs. CDR3 nucleotide sequence: TGTGCCTGGAGTGTATTTCACGGCGAGGAGAAACTGTTTTTT. As protein: CAWSVFHGEEKLFF.